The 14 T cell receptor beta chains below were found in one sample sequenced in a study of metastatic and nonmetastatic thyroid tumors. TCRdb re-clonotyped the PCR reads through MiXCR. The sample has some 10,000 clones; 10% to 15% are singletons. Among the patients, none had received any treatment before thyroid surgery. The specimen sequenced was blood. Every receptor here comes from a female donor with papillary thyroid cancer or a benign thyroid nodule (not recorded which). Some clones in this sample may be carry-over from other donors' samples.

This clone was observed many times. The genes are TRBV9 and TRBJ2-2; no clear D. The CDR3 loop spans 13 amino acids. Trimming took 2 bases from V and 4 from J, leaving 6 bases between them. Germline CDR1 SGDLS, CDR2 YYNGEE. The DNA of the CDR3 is TGTGCCAGCAGCGTTCAAGGCACCGGGGAGCTGTTTTTT. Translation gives CASSVQGTGELFF.

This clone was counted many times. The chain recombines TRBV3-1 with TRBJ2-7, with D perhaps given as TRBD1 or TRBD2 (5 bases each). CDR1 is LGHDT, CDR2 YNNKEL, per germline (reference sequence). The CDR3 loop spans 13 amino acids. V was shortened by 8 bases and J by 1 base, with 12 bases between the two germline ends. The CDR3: CASAHGGSYEQYF. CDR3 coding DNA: TGTGCCAGCGCCCATGGGGGTTCCTACGAGCAGTACTTC.

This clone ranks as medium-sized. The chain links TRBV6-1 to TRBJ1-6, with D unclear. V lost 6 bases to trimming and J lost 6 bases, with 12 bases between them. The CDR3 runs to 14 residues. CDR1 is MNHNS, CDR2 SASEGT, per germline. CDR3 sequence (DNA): TGTGCCAGCAGACCCGCCAGCCCTAATTCACCCCTCCACTTT. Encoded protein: CASRPASPNSPLHF.

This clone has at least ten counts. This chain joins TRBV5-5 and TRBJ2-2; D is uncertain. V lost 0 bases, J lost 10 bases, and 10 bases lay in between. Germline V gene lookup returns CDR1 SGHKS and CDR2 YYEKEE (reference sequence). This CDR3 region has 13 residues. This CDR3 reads CASSLAGQVELFF. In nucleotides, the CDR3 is TGTGCCAGCAGCTTGGCAGGTCAAGTGGAGCTGTTTTTT.

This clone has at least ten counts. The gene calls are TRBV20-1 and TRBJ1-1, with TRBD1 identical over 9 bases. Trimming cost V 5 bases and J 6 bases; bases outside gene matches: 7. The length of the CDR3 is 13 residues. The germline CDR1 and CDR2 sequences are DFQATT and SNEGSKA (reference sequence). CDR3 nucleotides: TGCAGTGCTGTAAGGGACAGGGTCTCTGAAGCTTTCTTT. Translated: CSAVRDRVSEAFF.

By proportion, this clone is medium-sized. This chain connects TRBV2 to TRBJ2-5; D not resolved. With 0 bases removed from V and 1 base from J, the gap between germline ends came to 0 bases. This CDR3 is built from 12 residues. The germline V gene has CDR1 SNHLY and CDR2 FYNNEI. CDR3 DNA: TGTGCCAGCAGTGAAGCCCAAGAGACCCAGTACTTC. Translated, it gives CASSEAQETQYF.

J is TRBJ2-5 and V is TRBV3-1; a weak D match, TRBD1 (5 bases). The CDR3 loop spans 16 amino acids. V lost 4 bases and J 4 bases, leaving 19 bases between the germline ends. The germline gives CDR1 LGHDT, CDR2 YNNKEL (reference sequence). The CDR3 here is CASSPQGVYRGETQYF. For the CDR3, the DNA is TGTGCCAGCAGCCCCCAAGGCGTATATAGGGGAGAGACCCAGTACTTC.

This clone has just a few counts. This CDR3 is CASSSGLHYEQYF. Written as DNA, the CDR3 is TGTGCCAGCAGCTCGGGACTACATTACGAGCAGTACTTC. The gene calls are TRBV7-2 and TRBJ2-7; 7 bases align to TRBD2. Germline V gene data show CDR1 as SGHTA and CDR2 as FQGNSA. The CDR3 is 13 amino acids. Trimming removed 4 bases from V and 4 bases from J; junction bases left unmatched: 4.

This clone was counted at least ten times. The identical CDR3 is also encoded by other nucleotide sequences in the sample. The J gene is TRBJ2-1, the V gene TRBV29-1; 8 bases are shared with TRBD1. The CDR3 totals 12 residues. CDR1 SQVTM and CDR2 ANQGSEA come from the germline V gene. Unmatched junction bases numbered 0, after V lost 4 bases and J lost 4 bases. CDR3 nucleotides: TGCAGCGTTGGGGACAGGTACAATGAGCAGTTCTTC. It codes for CSVGDRYNEQFF.

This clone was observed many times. CDR3 protein: CASSQDEDLAGEAYNEQFF. In DNA form, the CDR3 reads TGTGCCAGCAGCCAAGATGAGGATCTAGCGGGAGAGGCCTACAATGAGCAGTTCTTC. The chain couples TRBV3-1 to TRBJ2-1; 10 positions match TRBD2. CDR1 and CDR2 (germline): LGHDT, YNNKEL (reference sequence). After removal of 0 bases from V and 2 bases from J, the junction contained 10 bases not matched to a gene. The CDR3 runs to 19 residues.

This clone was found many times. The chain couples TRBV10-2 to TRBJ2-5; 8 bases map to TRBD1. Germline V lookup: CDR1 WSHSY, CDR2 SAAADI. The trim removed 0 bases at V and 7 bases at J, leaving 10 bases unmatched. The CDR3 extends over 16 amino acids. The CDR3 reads CASSESTGGLMATQYF. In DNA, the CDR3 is TGCGCCAGCAGTGAGTCCACAGGGGGTTTAATGGCGACCCAGTACTTC.

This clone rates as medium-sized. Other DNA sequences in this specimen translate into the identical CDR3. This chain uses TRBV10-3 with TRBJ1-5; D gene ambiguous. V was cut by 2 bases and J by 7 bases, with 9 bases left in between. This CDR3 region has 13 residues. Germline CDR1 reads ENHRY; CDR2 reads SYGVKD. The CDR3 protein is CAISEAGIQPQHF. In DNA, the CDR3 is TGTGCCATCAGTGAGGCGGGTATCCAGCCCCAGCATTTT.

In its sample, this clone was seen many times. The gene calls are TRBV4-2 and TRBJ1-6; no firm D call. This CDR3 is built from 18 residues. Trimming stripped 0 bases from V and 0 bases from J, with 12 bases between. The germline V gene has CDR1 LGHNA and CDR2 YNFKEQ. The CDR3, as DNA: TGTGCCAGCAGCCAAGAGGTCACGGAGAGCTCCTATAATTCACCCCTCCACTTT. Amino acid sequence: CASSQEVTESSYNSPLHF.

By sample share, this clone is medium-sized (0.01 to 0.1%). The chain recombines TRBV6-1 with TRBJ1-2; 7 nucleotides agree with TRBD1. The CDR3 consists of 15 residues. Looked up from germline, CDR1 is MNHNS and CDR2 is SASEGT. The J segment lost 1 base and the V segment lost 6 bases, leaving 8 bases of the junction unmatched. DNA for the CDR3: TGTGCCAGCAGAGACCCCGGGACAGATAACTATGGCTACACCTTC. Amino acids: CASRDPGTDNYGYTF.